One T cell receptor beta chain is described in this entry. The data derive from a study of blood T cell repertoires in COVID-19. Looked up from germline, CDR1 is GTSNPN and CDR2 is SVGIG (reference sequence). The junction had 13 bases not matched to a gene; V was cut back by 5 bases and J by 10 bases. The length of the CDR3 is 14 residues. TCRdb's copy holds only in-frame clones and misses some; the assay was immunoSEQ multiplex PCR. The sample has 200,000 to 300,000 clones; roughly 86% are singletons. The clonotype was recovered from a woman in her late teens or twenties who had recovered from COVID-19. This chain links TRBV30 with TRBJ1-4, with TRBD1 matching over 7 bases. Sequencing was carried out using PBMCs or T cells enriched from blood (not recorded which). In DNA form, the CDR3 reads TGTGCCTGGGGGGTGCTCCGACAGGGTAGAAAACTGTTTTTT. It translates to CAWGVLRQGRKLFF. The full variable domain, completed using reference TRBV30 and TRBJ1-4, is SQTIHQWPATLVQPVGSPLSLECTVEGTSNPNLYWYRQAAGRGLQLLFYSVGIGQISSEVPQNLSASRPQDRQFILSSKKLLLSDSGFYLCAWGVLRQGRKLFFGSGTQLSVL.